A single T cell receptor (beta chain) is shown here with its context. TCRdb's table, derived via immunoSEQ multiplex PCR, lists solely in-frame clones and lacks some. The profile shows 40,000 to 60,000 clones, 90% to 95% of them singletons. This sample is part of a study of T cell changes during pregnancy in multiple sclerosis. The ends were cut back, 1 base at V and 3 bases at J, with 10 bases in the middle. CDR1 GTSNPN and CDR2 SVGIG come from the germline V gene (reference sequence). The CDR3 extends over 14 amino acids. Sequencing was performed on peripheral blood, taken after pregnancy. V gene TRBV30 combines with J gene TRBJ1-5; tentatively, D is TRBD1 (5 bases). This receptor was identified in a female donor with multiple sclerosis, enrolled in a pregnancy study. CDR3 sequence reads: CAWSGTSPNQPQHF. The DNA for the CDR3 is TGTGCCTGGAGTGGGACATCTCCCAATCAGCCCCAGCATTTT.